The 5 T cell receptor beta chains below were found in one sample sequenced in a study of radiotherapy plus CTLA-4 blockade in lung cancer. Some clones are missing from TCRdb's copy, which holds only in-frame ones; the method was immunoSEQ multiplex PCR. The table lists around 100,000 clones, about four fifths of them singletons. Sequenced material: peripheral blood, taken from a patient treated with radiotherapy plus ipilimumab. The receptors shown here come from a human donor with non-small cell lung cancer who had a partial response to radiotherapy plus ipilimumab. Some clones in this sample may be carry-over from other donors' samples.

The DNA for the CDR3 is TGCGCCAGCAGCTTGGTTAGCGGGGAGCAAGAGACCCAGTACTTC. The encoded protein is CASSLVSGEQETQYF. The chain uses TRBV5-1 and TRBJ2-5, with 8 bases matching TRBD2. This CDR3 is built from 15 residues. The germline CDR1 and CDR2 sequences are SGHRS and YFSETQ. With V trimmed by 0 bases and J by 2 bases, 3 bases remained unmatched.

The V gene is TRBV28, the J gene TRBJ2-3, with TRBD2 matching over 7 bases. CDR3 size: 13 residues. V lost 2 bases, J lost 4 bases, and 0 bases stayed unmatched. From germline, CDR1 is MDHEN and CDR2 SYDVKM. The CDR3 sequence is CASSLAGADTQYF. The CDR3 nucleotides are TGTGCCAGCAGTTTAGCGGGGGCAGATACGCAGTATTTT.

This sequence joins TRBV11-3 and TRBJ2-5; 7 positions agree with TRBD2. CDR3 length equals 15 residues. The V and J ends lost 5 bases and 3 bases, in that order; junction bases with no gene match: 9. CDR1 SGHNT and CDR2 YENEEA come from the germline V gene. The CDR3 nucleotides are TGTGCCAGCAGCCTCCACGGGAGGATGGAAGAGACCCAGTACTTC. It is translated as CASSLHGRMEETQYF.

The chain carries TRBV27 and TRBJ2-3; 7 bases align to TRBD1. CDR3 length: 15 amino acids. In germline, CDR1 is MNHEY, CDR2 SMNVEV (reference sequence). J lost 3 bases, V lost 6 bases, and 9 bases had no gene match. For the CDR3, the DNA is TGTGCCAGCAGCCCGGGACAGCCGGGGACAGATACGCAGTATTTT. As protein: CASSPGQPGTDTQYF.

The V and J genes are TRBV6-1 and TRBJ2-3; a possible D gene is TRBD2 (6 bases). The V and J ends lost 2 bases and 2 bases respectively, with 8 bases between them. Germline V gene data show CDR1 as MNHNS and CDR2 as SASEGT. CDR3 length: 14 residues. CDR3 bases: TGTGCCAGCAGTGAATGGCGGGACACAGATACGCAGTATTTT. Protein product: CASSEWRDTDTQYF.